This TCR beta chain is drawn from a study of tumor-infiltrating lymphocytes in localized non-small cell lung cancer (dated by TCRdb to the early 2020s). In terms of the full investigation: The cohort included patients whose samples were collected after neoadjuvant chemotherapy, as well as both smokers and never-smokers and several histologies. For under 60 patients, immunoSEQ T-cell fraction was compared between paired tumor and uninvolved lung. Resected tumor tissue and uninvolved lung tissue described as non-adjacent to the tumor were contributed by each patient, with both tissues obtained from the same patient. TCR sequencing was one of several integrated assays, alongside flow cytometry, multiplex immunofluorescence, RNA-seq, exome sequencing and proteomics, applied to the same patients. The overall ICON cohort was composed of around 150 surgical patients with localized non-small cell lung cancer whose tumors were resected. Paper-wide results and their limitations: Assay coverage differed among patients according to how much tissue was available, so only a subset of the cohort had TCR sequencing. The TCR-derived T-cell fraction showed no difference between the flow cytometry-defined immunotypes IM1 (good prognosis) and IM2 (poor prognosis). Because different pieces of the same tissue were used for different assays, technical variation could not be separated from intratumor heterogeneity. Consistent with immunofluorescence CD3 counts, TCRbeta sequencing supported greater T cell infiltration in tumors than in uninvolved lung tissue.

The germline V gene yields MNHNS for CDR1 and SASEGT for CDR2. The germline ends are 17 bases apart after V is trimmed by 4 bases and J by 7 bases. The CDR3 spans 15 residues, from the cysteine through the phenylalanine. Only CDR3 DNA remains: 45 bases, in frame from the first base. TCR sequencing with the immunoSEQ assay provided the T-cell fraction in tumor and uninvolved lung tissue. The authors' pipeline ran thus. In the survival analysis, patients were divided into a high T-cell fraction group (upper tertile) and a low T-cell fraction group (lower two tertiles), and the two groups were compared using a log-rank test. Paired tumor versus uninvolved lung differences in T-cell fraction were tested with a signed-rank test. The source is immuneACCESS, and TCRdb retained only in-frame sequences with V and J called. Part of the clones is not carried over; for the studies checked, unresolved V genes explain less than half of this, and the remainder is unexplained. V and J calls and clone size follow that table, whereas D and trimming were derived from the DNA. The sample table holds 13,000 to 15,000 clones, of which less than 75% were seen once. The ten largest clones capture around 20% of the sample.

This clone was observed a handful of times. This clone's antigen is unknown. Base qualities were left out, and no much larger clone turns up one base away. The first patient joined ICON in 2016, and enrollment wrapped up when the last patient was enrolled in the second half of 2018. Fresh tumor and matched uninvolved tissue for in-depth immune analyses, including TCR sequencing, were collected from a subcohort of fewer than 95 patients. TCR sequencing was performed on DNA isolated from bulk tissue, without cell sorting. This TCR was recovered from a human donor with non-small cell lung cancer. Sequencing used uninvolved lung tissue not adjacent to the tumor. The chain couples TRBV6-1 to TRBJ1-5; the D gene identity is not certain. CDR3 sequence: CASSADTVSAQPQHF. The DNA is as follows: TGTGCCAGCAGTGCGGATACTGTCTCGGCCCAGCCCCAGCATTTT.